The 3 T cell receptor beta chains given below trace back to one sample, sequenced in a study of blood T cell repertoires in COVID-19. The table came from immunoSEQ multiplex PCR; TCRdb's copy has only in-frame clones and leaves some out. Among tens of thousands of clones listed, 90% were seen once. Sequencing input: peripheral blood. The receptors here all came from a man between 60 and 70 years old with acute or convalescent COVID-19.

A single count supports this clone. The chain uses TRBV6-5 and TRBJ2-7, with D perhaps TRBD1 (6 bases). V lost 5 bases to trimming and J lost 1 base, with 9 bases between them. The germline gives CDR1 MNHEY, CDR2 SVGAGI. This CDR3 comprises 13 residues. This chain's CDR3 is CASSHGQSYEQYF. The CDR3 nucleotides are TGTGCCAGCAGTCACGGACAGTCCTACGAGCAGTACTTC.

The rearrangement joins TRBV14 to TRBJ1-1, with D hard to call. This CDR3 is built from 13 residues. The germline gives CDR1 SGHDN, CDR2 FVKESK. Trimming removed 3 bases from V and 1 base from J, with 6 bases in between. This CDR3 reads CASSQSQNTEAFF. CDR3 coding DNA: TGTGCCAGCAGCCAGAGCCAGAACACTGAAGCTTTCTTT. Together with reference TRBV14 and TRBJ1-1, the CDR3 gives the full variable domain: EAGVTQFPSHSVIEKGQTVTLRCDPISGHDNLYWYRRVMGKEIKFLLHFVKESKQDESGMPNNRFLAERTGGTYSTLKVQPAELEDSGVYFCASSQSQNTEAFFGQGTRLTVV.

The chain links TRBV5-1 to TRBJ1-4, with D tentatively TRBD1 (6 bases). Germline lookup yields CDR1 SGHRS and CDR2 YFSETQ. The V and J ends lost 6 bases and 10 bases respectively, with 16 bases between them. The CDR3 extends over 13 amino acids. CDR3 sequence reads: CASNAGEGGKLFF. As DNA, the CDR3 is TGCGCCAGCAACGCCGGGGAAGGGGGAAAACTGTTTTTT.